The 9 T cell receptor beta chains below were found in one sample sequenced in a study of OX40 agonist ivuxolimab in advanced cancers. The assay was immunoSEQ multiplex PCR, and TCRdb's table has in-frame clones only and misses some. In the table there are about 62,000 clones, 65% to 90% of which are singletons. Sequencing used CD4+ or CD8+ T cells sorted from blood, obtained in a trial of the OX40 agonist ivuxolimab. Receptors originate from an adult with an advanced solid tumor such as melanoma, head and neck, liver or kidney cancer.

The rearrangement uses TRBV5-4 and TRBJ1-6, with 8 bases identical to TRBD1. Trimming cost V 2 bases and J 10 bases; bases outside gene matches: 5. CDR1 and CDR2 (germline): SGHNT, YYREEE (reference sequence). The CDR3 runs to 14 residues. CDR3 sequence: CASSFDRGLSPLHF. The CDR3 DNA reads TGTGCCAGCAGCTTCGACAGGGGCCTGTCACCCCTCCACTTT.

The chain links TRBV5-1 to TRBJ1-3; D is undetermined. V lost 4 bases, J lost 0 bases, and 11 bases lay in between. Germline values: CDR1 SGHRS, CDR2 YFSETQ. The CDR3 spans 15 residues. The CDR3 region is CASSRTASSGNTIYF. The CDR3 DNA is TGCGCCAGCAGCCGGACGGCTAGCTCTGGAAACACCATATATTTT.

The chain couples TRBV10-3 to TRBJ1-6; 8 bases fit TRBD1. Germline CDR1 is ENHRY and CDR2 is SYGVKD. After removal of 6 bases from V and 10 bases from J, the junction contained 8 bases not matched to a gene. CDR3 length: 14 residues. The CDR3 reads CAIRGGQASSPLHF. For the CDR3, the DNA is TGTGCCATCAGGGGGGGACAGGCTTCCTCACCCCTCCACTTT.

The genes are TRBV5-1 and TRBJ1-3; no definite D call. Trimming cost V 0 bases and J 3 bases, with 16 bases left between them. Germline CDR1 and CDR2: SGHRS and YFSETQ. This CDR3 is built from 17 residues. CDR3 sequence reads: CASSLEAGPKGGNTIYF. The CDR3, as DNA: TGCGCCAGCAGCTTGGAAGCCGGCCCCAAGGGTGGAAACACCATATATTTT.

The chain links TRBV19 to TRBJ2-7, with D possibly matching TRBD1 (5 bases). From germline, CDR1 is LNHDA and CDR2 SQIVND (reference sequence). Deletions cut 2 bases from V and 2 bases from J, with 16 bases between. The CDR3 has 16 residues. The CDR3 reads CASSISPRAIPYEQYF. The CDR3 coding sequence is TGTGCCAGTAGTATATCCCCCAGGGCGATTCCCTACGAGCAGTACTTC.

This rearrangement joins TRBV20-1 to TRBJ2-2; TRBD1 or TRBD2 may be the D gene (5 bases each). CDR1 and CDR2 from the germline V gene are DFQATT and SNEGSKA (reference sequence). Between the trimmed V and J ends, which lost 6 bases and 7 bases, there was a span of 9 bases. This CDR3 spans 11 amino acids. CDR3 loop: CSATAVGELFF. In DNA form, the CDR3 reads TGCAGTGCGACAGCGGTCGGGGAGCTGTTTTTT.

This chain connects TRBV11-2 to TRBJ2-3, with a weak D call TRBD2 (6 bases). The CDR3 has 14 residues. The V and J ends lost 3 bases and 0 bases respectively, with 7 bases between them. CDR1 and CDR2 (germline): SGHAT, FQNNGV. In DNA, the CDR3 is TGTGCCAGCAGCTTGGGGAGGAGCACAGATACGCAGTATTTT. It specifies CASSLGRSTDTQYF.

The gene calls are TRBV9 and TRBJ1-3; D call uncertain. V was clipped by 4 bases and J by 8 bases, with 13 bases between them. CDR3 length: 13 residues. The germline V gene encodes CDR1 SGDLS and CDR2 YYNGEE. The CDR3 region has the DNA TGTGCCAGCAGCCCCGGTTCCCTCGACACCATATATTTT. Translated: CASSPGSLDTIYF.

The V call is TRBV19, the J call TRBJ1-1; D ambiguous. Germline V CDR1 and CDR2: LNHDA, SQIVND (reference sequence). The CDR3 totals 14 residues. The V and J ends lost 6 bases and 6 bases respectively, with 17 bases between them. CDR3 sequence reads: CASRPGVGSAEAFF. In DNA, the CDR3 is TGTGCCAGTAGACCCGGGGTTGGGTCGGCTGAAGCTTTCTTT.